This T cell receptor beta chain was captured by sequencing in a study of beta chain features in type 1 diabetes. The isolated RNA, all of it, was reverse transcribed, so expressed TCRB transcripts were what got sequenced. Reads from naive, central memory and regulatory T cell samples averaged around 3.7 million. Sequencing used immunoSEQ multiplex PCR; TCRdb keeps in-frame clones, though not all of them. Here the sample spans 130,000 to 150,000 clones, about 50% being singletons. CD45RO/CCR7/CD25/CD127/CD95/CD27 separated CD4+ naive, central memory, regulatory and stem cell-like memory cells by sorting. Trimming at V came to 4 bases and at J to 0 bases, leaving 5 bases not matched to a gene. CDR1 and CDR2 from the germline V gene are SGHRS and YFSETQ. The CDR3 runs to 16 residues.

Sequencing was carried out using Tregs from blood. The chain uses TRBV5-1 and TRBJ1-1, with TRBD1 matching over 11 bases. The TCR originated in a man aged 18 to 29 in good health. DNA of the CDR3: TGCGCCAGCAGCGTGGGGACAGGGGGGGTGAACACTGAAGCTTTCTTT. Translated, it gives CASSVGTGGVNTEAFF.